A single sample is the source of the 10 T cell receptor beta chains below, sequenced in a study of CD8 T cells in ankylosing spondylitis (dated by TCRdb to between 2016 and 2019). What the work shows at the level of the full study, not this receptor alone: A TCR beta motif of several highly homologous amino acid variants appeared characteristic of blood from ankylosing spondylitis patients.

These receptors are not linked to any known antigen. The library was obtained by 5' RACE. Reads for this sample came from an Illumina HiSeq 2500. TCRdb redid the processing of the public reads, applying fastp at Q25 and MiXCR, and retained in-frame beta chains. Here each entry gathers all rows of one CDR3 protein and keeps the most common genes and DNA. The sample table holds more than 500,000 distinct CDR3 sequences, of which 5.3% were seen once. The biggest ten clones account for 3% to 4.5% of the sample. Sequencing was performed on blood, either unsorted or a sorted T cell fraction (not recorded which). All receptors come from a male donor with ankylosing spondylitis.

Here the CDR3 DNA reads TGCAGTGCCCCGACACCTGAGACCTACGAGCAGTACTTC. Translation gives CSAPTPETYEQYF. The chain carries TRBV20-1 and TRBJ2-7; D gene uncertain. Germline lookup yields CDR1 DFQATT and CDR2 SNEGSKA (reference sequence). The CDR3 is 13 amino acids. Trimming removed 6 bases from V and 2 bases from J, with 14 bases in between.

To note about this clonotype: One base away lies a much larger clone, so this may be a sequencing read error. The CDR3 region is CARSLLFVAGDNEQFF. The CDR3 nucleotides read TGTGCCAGAAGTTTACTGTTCGTAGCGGGGGACAATGAGCAGTTCTTC. The V and J genes are TRBV27 and TRBJ2-1; 9 nucleotides line up with TRBD2. Per the germline V gene, CDR1 is MNHEY and CDR2 is SMNVEV (reference sequence). The CDR3 is 16 residues long.

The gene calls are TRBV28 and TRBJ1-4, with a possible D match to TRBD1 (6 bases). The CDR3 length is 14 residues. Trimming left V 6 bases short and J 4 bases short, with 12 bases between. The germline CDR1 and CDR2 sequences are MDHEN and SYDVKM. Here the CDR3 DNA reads TGTGCCAGCAGCCGGGACAACCTTAATGAAAAACTGTTTTTT. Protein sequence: CASSRDNLNEKLFF.

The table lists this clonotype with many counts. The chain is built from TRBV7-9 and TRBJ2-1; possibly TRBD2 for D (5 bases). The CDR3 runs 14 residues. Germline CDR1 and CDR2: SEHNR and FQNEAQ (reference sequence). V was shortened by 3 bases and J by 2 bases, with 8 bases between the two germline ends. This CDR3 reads CASSFELAYNEQFF. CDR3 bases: TGTGCCAGCAGCTTTGAACTAGCCTACAATGAGCAGTTCTTC.

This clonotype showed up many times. For the CDR3, the DNA is TGCGCCAGCAGCCACCAGACAGGGGCCGCTTCTAACTATGGCTACACCTTC. It encodes CASSHQTGAASNYGYTF. The rearrangement links TRBV4-3 to TRBJ1-2; TRBD1 aligns across 8 bases. This CDR3 spans 17 amino acids. With V trimmed by 3 bases and J by 0 bases, 9 bases remained unmatched. In germline, CDR1 is LGHNA, CDR2 YSLEER.

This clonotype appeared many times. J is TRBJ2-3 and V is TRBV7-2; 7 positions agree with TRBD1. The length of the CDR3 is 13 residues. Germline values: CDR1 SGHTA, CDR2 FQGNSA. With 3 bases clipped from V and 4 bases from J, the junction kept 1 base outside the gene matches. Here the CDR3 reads CASSFTGADTQYF. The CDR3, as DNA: TGTGCCAGCAGCTTTACAGGGGCAGATACGCAGTATTTT. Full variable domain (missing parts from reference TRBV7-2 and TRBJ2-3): GAGVSQSPSNKVTEKGKDVELRCDPISGHTALYWYRQSLGQGLEFLIYFQGNSAPDKSGLPSDRFSAERTGGSVSTLTIQRTQQEDSAVYLCASSFTGADTQYFGPGTRLTVL.

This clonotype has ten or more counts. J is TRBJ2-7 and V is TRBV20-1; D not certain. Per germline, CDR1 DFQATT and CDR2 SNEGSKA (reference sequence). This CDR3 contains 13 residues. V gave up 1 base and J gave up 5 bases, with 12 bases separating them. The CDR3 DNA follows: TGCAGTGCTAGAGGGACCATCCTCGACGAGCAGTACTTC. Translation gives CSARGTILDEQYF.

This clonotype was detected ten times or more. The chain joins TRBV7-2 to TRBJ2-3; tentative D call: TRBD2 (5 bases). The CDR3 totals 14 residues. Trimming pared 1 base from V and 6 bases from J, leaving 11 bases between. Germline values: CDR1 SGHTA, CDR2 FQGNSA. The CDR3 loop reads CASSLGASPDTQYF. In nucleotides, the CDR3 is TGTGCCAGCAGCTTAGGGGCTAGCCCGGATACGCAGTATTTT.

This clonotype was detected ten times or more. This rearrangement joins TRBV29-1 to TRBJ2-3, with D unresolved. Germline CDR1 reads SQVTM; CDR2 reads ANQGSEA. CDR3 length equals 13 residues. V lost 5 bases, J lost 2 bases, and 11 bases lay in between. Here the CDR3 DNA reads TGCAGCGTTATGAAAGGCGACACAGATACGCAGTATTTT. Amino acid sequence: CSVMKGDTDTQYF.

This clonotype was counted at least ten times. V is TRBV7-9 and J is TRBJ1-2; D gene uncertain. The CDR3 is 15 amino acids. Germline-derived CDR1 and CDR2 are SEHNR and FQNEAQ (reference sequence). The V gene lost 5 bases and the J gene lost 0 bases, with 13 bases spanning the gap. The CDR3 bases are TGTGCCAGCAGCCCCCCCGAGGGATCTAACTATGGCTACACCTTC. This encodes CASSPPEGSNYGYTF.